This T cell receptor (beta chain) was observed in a study of blood T cell repertoires in COVID-19 (dated by TCRdb to about 2020). Study-level background: The collaborator samples originated in the United States, Italy and Spain and spanned the acute and convalescent phases of COVID-19. The prospective study material was composed of cDNA or gDNA derived from T cells, B-cell-depleted T cells, or PBMCs. Subjects who had been exposed to COVID-19, were actively infected with it, or had recovered from it provided the deeply sampled blood TCRbeta repertoires that made up the dataset. The repertoires were released in a freely available public database meant as a resource for research on the immune response to SARS-CoV-2. Samples came from the ongoing ImmuneRACE study (first 160 participants) plus 1,254 subjects from 6 global collaborators. The sample metadata nearly always contained a de-identified subject ID, COVID-19 status, age in years and sex. HLA class I and class II types, where available, came from metadata supplied by the sample provider rather than from assay-based typing. Paper-wide results and their limitations: The amount of clinical and demographic metadata varied by source and participant and was provided uncurated.

V sheds 3 bases and J sheds 3 bases, leaving 6 bases between their ends. CDR1 and CDR2 (SEHNR, FQNEAQ) derive from the germline V gene (reference sequence). There are 13 amino acids in the CDR3, from cysteine to phenylalanine inclusive. Only the CDR3 region is kept as DNA, spanning 39 bases read in frame from base 1. On this clone: Its antigen is not yet known. Base qualities are not recorded, but no much larger clone differs from it by a single base.

The collaborating institutions used their own protocols to collect whole blood in K2EDTA tubes. For TCRbeta analysis, collaborators shipped samples as frozen whole blood, isolated PBMCs, or DNA extracted from either of those sample types. TCRbeta CDR3 regions were amplified from genomic DNA by means of the immunoSEQ Assay, a bias-controlled multiplex PCR. Regarding the original processing steps: The number of nucleated cells in each sample was estimated by amplification of reference gene primers within the assay. To quantify the absolute abundance of each unique TCRbeta CDR3 rearrangement, sequence reads were collapsed and filtered. Productive Simpson clonality was computed per sample as the square root of Simpson's diversity index over productive rearrangements. Entries here come from immuneACCESS through TCRdb and include only in-frame sequences with V and J called. Some clones fail to appear in such tables; in the studies checked, an unresolved V gene covers under half of the shortfall, and the cause of the remainder is unknown. That table supplies the V and J calls and clone size; D and trimming were determined from the DNA. The sample yields around 150,000 clones; about 83% were counted once. The ten most abundant clones make up more than 4% of the sample.

The rearrangement combines TRBV7-9 with TRBJ2-1, with no confident D gene call. This TCR derives from a woman in her 40s with acute or convalescent COVID-19. What was sequenced was peripheral blood. The sequenced DNA: TGTGCCAGCAGCTTTAATCTCTACAATGAGCAGTTCTTC. Its translation is CASSFNLYNEQFF.